This T cell receptor beta chain was recovered during a study of blood T cell repertoires in COVID-19. The V gene end was trimmed by 3 bases and the J gene end by 6 bases; junction bases not matched to a gene: 11. The germline CDR1 and CDR2 sequences are SEHNR and FQNEAQ (reference sequence). This CDR3 has 16 amino acids. This clone has a handful of counts. In the authors' workflow: Quantification of nucleated cells was approximated via reference gene primer amplification. Assay: immunoSEQ multiplex PCR; the TCRdb copy retains only in-frame clones and omits some. V and J calls and clone size follow that table, whereas D and trimming were derived from the DNA. This table has about 76,000 clones, about 80% appearing once.

This TCR came from a human donor in a cohort sampled during active COVID-19. The sequencing sample was made of peripheral blood. The V call is TRBV7-9, the J call TRBJ2-3; TRBD2 aligns across 8 bases. This CDR3 reads CASSFPRGREADTQYF. The CDR3 DNA follows: TGTGCCAGCAGCTTCCCCCGGGGGCGGGAGGCCGATACGCAGTATTTT.